These 18 T cell receptor beta chains share one sample of origin, sequenced in a study of T cell responses to AZD1222 COVID-19 vaccine (dated by TCRdb to the early 2020s). Preparation of the library involved the immunoSEQ multiplex PCR assay. As stored in TCRdb, this immuneACCESS dataset retains in-frame rearrangements with V and J assigned. A fraction of the clones does not appear; measured against another copy, unresolved V genes explain less than half of the discrepancy, and the remainder lacks a known reason. The sample profile shows over 150,000 clones; 80% to 95% of them were found once. The ten top clones hold around 1% of the sample. Reading the label with the study, this specimen's time point is: about 28 days (+/-7) after the second vaccine dose. The sequencing here drew on peripheral blood, taken 28 days after the second AZD1222 dose. The source of these receptors is an adult who received the AZD1222 COVID-19 vaccine.

The gene calls are TRBV7-9 and TRBJ1-3, with 8 positions matching TRBD1. The ends lost 1 base at V and 6 bases at J; junction bases unmatched: 5. This CDR3 region has 15 residues. The germline V gene encodes CDR1 SEHNR and CDR2 FQNEAQ (reference sequence). Here the CDR3 DNA reads TGTGCCAGCAGCTTAGTAGGACAGGGATTAAACACCATATATTTT. This codes for CASSLVGQGLNTIYF.

The chain has TRBV5-4 and TRBJ1-2, with 7 bases matching TRBD1. Germline V gene data show CDR1 as SGHNT and CDR2 as YYREEE (reference sequence). CDR3 length: 18 amino acids. Losses at the gene ends were 3 bases for V and 0 bases for J; bases not matched to a gene: 14. The CDR3 DNA follows: TGTGCCAGCAGCTCAGGGGGAAGCTTACTAAATACTAACTATGGCTACACCTTC. It translates to CASSSGGSLLNTNYGYTF.

Concerning this clone itself: This CDR3 is also generated by other DNA sequences in the sample. The V call is TRBV3-1 (or the pseudogene TRBV3-2), the J call TRBJ1-1, with D tentatively TRBD1 (5 bases). Germline assignment: CDR1 LGHDT and CDR2 YNNKEL (reference sequence). The CDR3 has 16 residues. V was pared by 0 bases and J by 4 bases, with 15 bases between. CDR3 region: CASSQEGTLEGTEAFF. CDR3 sequence (DNA): TGTGCCAGCAGCCAAGAAGGGACCTTGGAGGGCACTGAAGCTTTCTTT.

This clone showed up just a few times. This chain joins TRBV29-1 and TRBJ2-7; no clear D. The germline gives CDR1 SQVTM, CDR2 ANQGSEA. V was cut by 0 bases and J by 6 bases, with 12 bases left in between. The CDR3 sequence is 13 residues long. DNA of the CDR3: TGCAGCGTTGAAGATAGGGAACTTCGCGAGCAGTACTTC. Its protein is CSVEDRELREQYF.

This clone occurred a few times. This chain uses TRBV6-5 with TRBJ1-2, with D tentatively TRBD1 (6 bases). In germline, CDR1 is MNHEY, CDR2 SVGAGI. V lost 0 bases to trimming and J lost 0 bases, with 8 bases between them. The CDR3 is 15 amino acids. DNA for the CDR3: TGTGCCAGCAGTTACTCTGGGGGCCCTAACTATGGCTACACCTTC. Protein sequence: CASSYSGGPNYGYTF.

In DNA, the CDR3 is TGCGCCAGCAGCCCTCAGGGGTGGAGTGAAAAACTGTTTTTT. Protein product: CASSPQGWSEKLFF. The chain has TRBV5-1 and TRBJ1-4, with TRBD1 as a possible D gene (6 bases). Germline loops: CDR1 SGHRS, CDR2 YFSETQ. V was trimmed by 4 bases and J by 7 bases, leaving 14 bases between them. This CDR3 has 14 amino acids.

The chain links TRBV28 to TRBJ1-4; D gene uncertain. Germline V CDR1 and CDR2: MDHEN, SYDVKM. V lost 4 bases to trimming and J lost 1 base, with 10 bases between them. This CDR3 is 15 amino acids long. The DNA of the CDR3 is TGTGCCAGCAGTTCCCCGGATAGAACTAATGAAAAACTGTTTTTT. Translation gives CASSSPDRTNEKLFF.

As for this clone: Because it lacks the conserved phenylalanine or tryptophan at the end, this CDR3 is likely a read error. The V call is TRBV7-9, the J call TRBJ1-1, with D perhaps TRBD1 (5 bases). Trimming took off 2 bases at V and 1 base at J, with 11 bases between the two ends. Germline assignment: CDR1 SEHNR and CDR2 FQNEAQ (reference sequence). This CDR3 is 15 amino acids long. The CDR3 DNA follows: TGTGCCAGCAGCTTAAGGGGACTGACGAACACTGAAGCTTTCCTT. This translates into CASSLRGLTNTEAFL.

V and J are TRBV7-2 and TRBJ1-3; D is uncertain. V lost 5 bases and J lost 7, with 9 bases in between. The CDR3 sequence is 12 residues long. Germline values: CDR1 SGHTA, CDR2 FQGNSA. The CDR3 DNA sequence: TGTGCCAGCAGCCTCTCTGATAACACCATATATTTT. Translating it yields CASSLSDNTIYF.

This chain uses TRBV6-5 with TRBJ2-7; 8 bases line up with TRBD1. Germline CDR1 reads MNHEY; CDR2 reads SVGAGI. After removal of 2 bases from V and 5 bases from J, the junction contained 2 bases not matched to a gene. The CDR3 spans 13 residues. DNA of the CDR3: TGTGCCAGCAGTTACCCACAGGGGGACGAGCAGTACTTC. Its translation: CASSYPQGDEQYF.

The rearrangement links TRBV12-3 or TRBV12-4 to TRBJ2-1; D gene uncertain. V shed 5 bases and J shed 4 bases, with 9 bases lying between them. There are 13 residues in the CDR3. The CDR3: CASSKRDYNEQFF. Written as DNA, the CDR3 is TGTGCCAGCAGTAAGCGAGATTACAATGAGCAGTTCTTC.

J is TRBJ1-2 and V is TRBV5-1; weak D call: TRBD1 (5 bases). Germline V lookup: CDR1 SGHRS, CDR2 YFSETQ. CDR3 length equals 15 residues. Trimming took off 7 bases at V and 0 bases at J, with 16 bases between the two ends. The CDR3 here is CASLEGSTANYGYTF. The CDR3 coding sequence is TGCGCCAGCCTCGAGGGGTCCACTGCTAACTATGGCTACACCTTC.

V is TRBV29-1 and J is TRBJ1-1, with no clear D. Germline lookup yields CDR1 SQVTM and CDR2 ANQGSEA. There are 13 residues in the CDR3. V gave up 4 bases and J gave up 2 bases, with 11 bases separating them. The CDR3 loop is CSVGARLNTEAFF. For the CDR3, the DNA is TGCAGCGTTGGAGCAAGGTTAAACACTGAAGCTTTCTTT.

The chain combines TRBV6-5 with TRBJ2-5; no clear D. The CDR3 sequence is 14 residues long. Trimming stripped 4 bases from V and 5 bases from J, with 14 bases between. Germline-derived CDR1 and CDR2 are MNHEY and SVGAGI. The CDR3 DNA is TGTGCCAGCAGTTCTTCAGTAGTTGGGGAGACCCAGTACTTC. Its translation is CASSSSVVGETQYF.

This rearrangement joins TRBV9 to TRBJ1-1; 8 positions match TRBD1. The J segment lost 2 bases and the V segment lost 0 bases, leaving 6 bases of the junction unmatched. This CDR3 is built from 16 residues. The germline CDR1 and CDR2 sequences are SGDLS and YYNGEE. In DNA form, the CDR3 reads TGTGCCAGCAGCGTAGGACAACAGGGGGGAAACACTGAAGCTTTCTTT. It codes for CASSVGQQGGNTEAFF.

The chain carries TRBV19 and TRBJ1-1, with D unresolved. V dropped 5 bases and J dropped 3 bases, with 10 bases sitting between them. The CDR3 loop spans 13 amino acids. CDR1 is LNHDA, CDR2 SQIVND, per germline (reference sequence). CDR3 in DNA: TGTGCCAGTAGTCCGGGTCCGCACACTGAAGCTTTCTTT. Translated, it gives CASSPGPHTEAFF.

This clone has just one count. The V call is TRBV5-1, the J call TRBJ1-2; unclear D gene. The CDR3 runs to 14 residues. Germline CDR1 SGHRS, CDR2 YFSETQ. V was trimmed by 0 bases and J by 0 bases, leaving 6 bases between them. For the CDR3, the DNA is TGCGCCAGCAGCTTGGGGACTGCTAACTATGGCTACACCTTC. It translates to CASSLGTANYGYTF.

This clone is a singleton in its sample. The V and J genes are TRBV19 and TRBJ1-2; maybe TRBD1 (6 bases). This CDR3 has 14 amino acids. V was shortened by 7 bases and J by 5 bases, with 17 bases between the two germline ends. Germline loops: CDR1 LNHDA, CDR2 SQIVND (reference sequence). This CDR3 is CASNPQGRGYGYTF. CDR3 coding DNA: TGTGCCAGTAACCCACAGGGTCGAGGATATGGCTACACCTTC.